This T cell receptor beta chain was recovered during a study of cytomegalovirus exposure and HLA in healthy donors. Study-wide results and caveats: Reports showed the classifier diagnosing cytomegalovirus status with high specificity and sensitivity. Looking again later, the authors saw that most CMV-associated TCR beta chains seemed HLA-restricted.

60 Vbeta and 13 Jbeta primers were used in PCR. Source study methods: A later analysis counted about 80 million unique TCR beta chains, roughly 11 million shared. Using immunoSEQ multiplex PCR, the repertoire was profiled, and TCRdb retains in-frame clones only, with some absent. V, J and clone size are those of that table, while D and trimming were read from the DNA. Of 220,000 or so clones detected, 75% to 85% appear once; the ten largest clones hold about 2.5%. V was shortened by 8 bases and J by 9 bases, with 26 bases between the two germline ends. Germline V gene lookup returns CDR1 MDHEN and CDR2 SYDVKM. CDR3 length equals 16 residues. Of note for this clone: The target antigen is unknown.

The chain combines TRBV28 with TRBJ2-1, with D possibly TRBD1 on 7 matching bases. Sequencing used PBMCs. This sequence was found in a woman between 40 and 55 years old in good health and CMV-seronegative. The CDR3 loop is CASGGGSGGMRGEQFF. As DNA, the CDR3 is TGTGCCAGCGGGGGAGGCTCAGGGGGGATGCGGGGTGAGCAGTTCTTC.